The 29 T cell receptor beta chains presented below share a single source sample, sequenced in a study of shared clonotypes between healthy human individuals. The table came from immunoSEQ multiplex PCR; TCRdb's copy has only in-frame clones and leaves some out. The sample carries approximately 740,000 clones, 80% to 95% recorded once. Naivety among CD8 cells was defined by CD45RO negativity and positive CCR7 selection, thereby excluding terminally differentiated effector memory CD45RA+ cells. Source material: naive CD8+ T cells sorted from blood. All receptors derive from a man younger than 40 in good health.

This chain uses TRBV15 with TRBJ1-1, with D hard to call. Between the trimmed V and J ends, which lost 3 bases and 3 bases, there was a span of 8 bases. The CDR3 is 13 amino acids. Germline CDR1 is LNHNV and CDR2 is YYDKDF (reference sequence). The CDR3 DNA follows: TGTGCCACCAGCAGCCCGTCAGACACTGAAGCTTTCTTT. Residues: CATSSPSDTEAFF.

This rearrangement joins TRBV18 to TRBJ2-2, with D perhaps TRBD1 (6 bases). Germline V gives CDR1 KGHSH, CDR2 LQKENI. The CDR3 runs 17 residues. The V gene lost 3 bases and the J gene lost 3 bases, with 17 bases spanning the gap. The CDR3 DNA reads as TGTGCCAGCTCACCTATAGCCGGGACACTCTACACCGGGGAGCTGTTTTTT. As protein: CASSPIAGTLYTGELFF.

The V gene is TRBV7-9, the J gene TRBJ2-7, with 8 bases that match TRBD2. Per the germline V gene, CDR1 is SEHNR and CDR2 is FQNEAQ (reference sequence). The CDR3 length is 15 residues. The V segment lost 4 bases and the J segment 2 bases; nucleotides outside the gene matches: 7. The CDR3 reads CASSSPGTRPYEQYF. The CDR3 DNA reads TGTGCCAGCAGCTCCCCGGGGACTAGGCCCTACGAGCAGTACTTC.

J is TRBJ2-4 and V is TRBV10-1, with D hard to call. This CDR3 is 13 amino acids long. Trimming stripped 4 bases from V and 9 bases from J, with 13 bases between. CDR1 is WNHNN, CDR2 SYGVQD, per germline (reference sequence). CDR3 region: CASSAKARSIQYF. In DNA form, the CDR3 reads TGCGCCAGCAGTGCCAAAGCCAGGAGCATTCAGTACTTC.

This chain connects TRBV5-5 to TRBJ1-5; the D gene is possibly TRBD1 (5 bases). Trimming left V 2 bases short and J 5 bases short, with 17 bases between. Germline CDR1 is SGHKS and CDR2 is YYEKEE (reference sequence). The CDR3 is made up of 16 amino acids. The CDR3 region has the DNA TGTGCCAGCAGCTTCATCGGGCCAGGGTCGGATCAGCCCCAGCATTTT. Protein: CASSFIGPGSDQPQHF.

In DNA, the CDR3 is TGTGCCAGCAGCGTCAGGGTTCTAGCGGGAGTAAGTGGGGCCAACGTCCTGACTTTC. This gives the protein CASSVRVLAGVSGANVLTF. The chain carries TRBV9 and TRBJ2-6; TRBD2 matches at 10 bases. The junction had 11 bases not matched to a gene; V was cut back by 2 bases and J by 3 bases. The length of the CDR3 is 19 residues. The germline V gene encodes CDR1 SGDLS and CDR2 YYNGEE.

In DNA, the CDR3 is TGTGCCAGCAGCGTAGTGTTGGGGCCAGGGGCTGAAGCTTTCTTT. Translated, it gives CASSVVLGPGAEAFF. The J gene is TRBJ1-1, the V gene TRBV9; D may be TRBD1 (6 bases). The CDR3 has 15 residues. Trimming took 0 bases from V and 6 from J, leaving 15 bases between them. Germline lookup yields CDR1 SGDLS and CDR2 YYNGEE.

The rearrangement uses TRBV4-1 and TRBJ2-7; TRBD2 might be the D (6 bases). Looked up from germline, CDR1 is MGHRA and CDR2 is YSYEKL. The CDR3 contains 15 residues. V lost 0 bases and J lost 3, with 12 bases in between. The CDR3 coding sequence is TGCGCCAGCAGCCAAGACTGGGGACTTTACTACGAGCAGTACTTC. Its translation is CASSQDWGLYYEQYF.

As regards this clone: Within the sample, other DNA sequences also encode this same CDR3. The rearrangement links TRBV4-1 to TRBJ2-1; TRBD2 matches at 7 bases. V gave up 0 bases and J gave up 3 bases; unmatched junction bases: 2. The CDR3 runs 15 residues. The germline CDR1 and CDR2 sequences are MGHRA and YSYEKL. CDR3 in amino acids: CASSQEGGSYNEQFF. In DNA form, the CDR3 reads TGCGCCAGCAGCCAAGAAGGCGGGAGCTACAATGAGCAGTTCTTC.

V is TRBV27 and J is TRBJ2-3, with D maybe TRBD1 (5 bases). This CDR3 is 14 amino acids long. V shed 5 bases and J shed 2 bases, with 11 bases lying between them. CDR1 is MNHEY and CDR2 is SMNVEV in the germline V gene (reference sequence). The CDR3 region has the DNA TGTGCCAGCAGTCTTCAGGACAACACAGATACGCAGTATTTT. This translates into CASSLQDNTDTQYF.

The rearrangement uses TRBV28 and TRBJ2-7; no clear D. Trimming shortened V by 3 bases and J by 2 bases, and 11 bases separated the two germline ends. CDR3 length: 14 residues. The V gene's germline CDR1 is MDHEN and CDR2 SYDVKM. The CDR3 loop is CASSLTGLTYEQYF. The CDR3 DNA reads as TGTGCCAGCAGTTTGACGGGCCTCACCTACGAGCAGTACTTC.

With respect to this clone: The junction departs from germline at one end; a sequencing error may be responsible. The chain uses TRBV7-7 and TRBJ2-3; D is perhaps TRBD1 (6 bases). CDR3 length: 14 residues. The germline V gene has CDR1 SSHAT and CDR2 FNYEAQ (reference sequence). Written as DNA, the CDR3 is TGTGCTAGCAGCCCTGTAACAGGGCGAGATACGCAGTATTTT. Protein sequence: CASSPVTGRDTQYF. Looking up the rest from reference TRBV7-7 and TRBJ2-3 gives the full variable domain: GAGVSQSPRYKVTKRGQDVTLRCDPISSHATLYWYQQALGQGPEFLTYFNYEAQPDKSGLPSDRFSAERPEGSISTLTIQRTEQRDSAMYRCASSPVTGRDTQYFGPGTRLTVL.

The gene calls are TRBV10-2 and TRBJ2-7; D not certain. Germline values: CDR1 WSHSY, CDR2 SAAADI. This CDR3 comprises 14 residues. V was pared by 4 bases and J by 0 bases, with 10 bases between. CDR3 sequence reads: CASSGAATSYEQYF. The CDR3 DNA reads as TGCGCCAGCAGTGGGGCAGCAACCTCCTACGAGCAGTACTTC.

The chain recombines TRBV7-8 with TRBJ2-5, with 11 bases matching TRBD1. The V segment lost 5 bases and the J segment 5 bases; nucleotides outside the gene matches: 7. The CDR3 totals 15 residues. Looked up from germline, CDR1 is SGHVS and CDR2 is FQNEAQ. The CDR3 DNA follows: TGTGCCAGCAGCCCCCGGACAGGGGGCTGGGAGACCCAGTACTTC. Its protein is CASSPRTGGWETQYF.

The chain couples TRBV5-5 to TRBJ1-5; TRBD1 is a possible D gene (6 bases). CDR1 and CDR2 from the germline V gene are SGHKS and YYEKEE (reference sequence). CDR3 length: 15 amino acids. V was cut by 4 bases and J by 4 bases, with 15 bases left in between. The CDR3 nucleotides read TGTGCCAGCAGCCGGGGGGGCAGTCCAAATCAGCCCCAGCATTTT. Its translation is CASSRGGSPNQPQHF. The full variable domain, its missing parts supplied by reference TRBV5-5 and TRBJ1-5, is DAGVTQSPTHLIKTRGQQVTLRCSPISGHKSVSWYQQVLGQGPQFIFQYYEKEERGRGNFPDRFSARQFPNYSSELNVNALLLGDSALYLCASSRGGSPNQPQHFGDGTRLSIL.

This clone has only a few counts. Here the CDR3 reads CASSRTGFGQPQHF. CDR3 coding DNA: TGTGCCAGCAGCCGGACAGGGTTCGGTCAGCCCCAGCATTTT. V and J are TRBV7-9 and TRBJ1-5; TRBD1 matches 8 bases. Trimming took 5 bases from V and 6 from J; bases not matched to a gene: 6. This CDR3 region has 14 residues. Germline assignment: CDR1 SEHNR and CDR2 FQNEAQ (reference sequence).

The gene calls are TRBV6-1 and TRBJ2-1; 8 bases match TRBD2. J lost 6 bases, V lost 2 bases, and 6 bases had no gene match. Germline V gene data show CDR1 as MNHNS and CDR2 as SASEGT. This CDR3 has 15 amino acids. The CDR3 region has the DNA TGTGCCAGCAGTGAACCGGGACTAGGGCTCAATGAGCAGTTCTTC. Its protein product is CASSEPGLGLNEQFF.

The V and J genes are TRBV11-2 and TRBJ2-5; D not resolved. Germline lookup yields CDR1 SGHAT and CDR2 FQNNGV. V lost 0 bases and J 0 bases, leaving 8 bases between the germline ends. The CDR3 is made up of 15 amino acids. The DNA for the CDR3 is TGTGCCAGCAGCTTAGATCACGGGTACCAAGAGACCCAGTACTTC. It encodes CASSLDHGYQETQYF. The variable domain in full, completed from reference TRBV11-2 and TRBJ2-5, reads EAGVAQSPRYKIIEKRQSVAFWCNPISGHATLYWYQQILGQGPKLLIQFQNNGVVDDSQLPKDRFSAERLKGVDSTLKIQPAKLEDSAVYLCASSLDHGYQETQYFGPGTRLLVL.

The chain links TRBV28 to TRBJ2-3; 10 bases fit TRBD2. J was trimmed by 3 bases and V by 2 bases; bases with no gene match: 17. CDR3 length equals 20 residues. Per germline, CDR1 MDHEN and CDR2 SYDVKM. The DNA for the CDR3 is TGTGCCAGCAGTTTAAATTGGCTGGCTAGCGGGAGTTTAGTGACAGATACGCAGTATTTT. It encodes CASSLNWLASGSLVTDTQYF. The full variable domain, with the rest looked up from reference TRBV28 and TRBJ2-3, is DVKVTQSSRYLVKRTGEKVFLECVQDMDHENMFWYRQDPGLGLRLIYFSYDVKMKEKGDIPEGYSVSREKKERFSLILESASTNQTSMYLCASSLNWLASGSLVTDTQYFGPGTRLTVL.

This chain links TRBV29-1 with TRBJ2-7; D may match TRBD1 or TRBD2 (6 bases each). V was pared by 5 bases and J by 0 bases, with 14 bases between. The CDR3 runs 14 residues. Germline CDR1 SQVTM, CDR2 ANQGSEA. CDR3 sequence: CSVYRAGSSYEQYF. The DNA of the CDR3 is TGCAGCGTTTACAGGGCCGGGAGCTCCTACGAGCAGTACTTC.

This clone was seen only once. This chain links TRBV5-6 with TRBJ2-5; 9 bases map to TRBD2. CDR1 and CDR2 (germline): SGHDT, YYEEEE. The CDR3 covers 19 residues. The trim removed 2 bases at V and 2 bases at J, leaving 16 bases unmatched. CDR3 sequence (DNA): TGTGCCAGCAGCTTTCTCAGGGTGTCTTCGACTAGCGGACAAGAGACCCAGTACTTC. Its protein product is CASSFLRVSSTSGQETQYF. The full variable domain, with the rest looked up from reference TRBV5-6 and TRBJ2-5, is DAGVTQSPTHLIKTRGQQVTLRCSPKSGHDTVSWYQQALGQGPQFIFQYYEEEERQRGNFPDRFSGHQFPNYSSELNVNALLLGDSALYLCASSFLRVSSTSGQETQYFGPGTRLLVL.

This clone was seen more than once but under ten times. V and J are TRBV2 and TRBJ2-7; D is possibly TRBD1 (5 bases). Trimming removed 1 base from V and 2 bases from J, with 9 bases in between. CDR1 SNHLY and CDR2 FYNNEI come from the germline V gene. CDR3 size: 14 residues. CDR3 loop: CASSEGAGTYEQYF. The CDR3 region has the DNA TGTGCCAGCAGTGAAGGGGCAGGGACCTACGAGCAGTACTTC.

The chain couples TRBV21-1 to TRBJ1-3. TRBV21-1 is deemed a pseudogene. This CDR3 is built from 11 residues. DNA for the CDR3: TGTGCCAGCAGCGTAAGGTGGGATACCGGTTTT. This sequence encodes CASSVRWDTGF.

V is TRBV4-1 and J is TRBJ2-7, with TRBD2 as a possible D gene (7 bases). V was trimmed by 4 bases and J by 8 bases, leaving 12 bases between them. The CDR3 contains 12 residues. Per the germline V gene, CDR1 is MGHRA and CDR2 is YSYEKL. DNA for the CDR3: TGCGCCAGCAGCCTTGGGGGGGCGAAGCAGTACTTC. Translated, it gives CASSLGGAKQYF.

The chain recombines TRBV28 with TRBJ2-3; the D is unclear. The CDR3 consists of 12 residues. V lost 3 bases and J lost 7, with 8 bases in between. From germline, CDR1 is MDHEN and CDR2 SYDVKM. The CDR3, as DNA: TGTGCCAGCAGTTTTTCTGGATATACGCAGTATTTT. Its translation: CASSFSGYTQYF.

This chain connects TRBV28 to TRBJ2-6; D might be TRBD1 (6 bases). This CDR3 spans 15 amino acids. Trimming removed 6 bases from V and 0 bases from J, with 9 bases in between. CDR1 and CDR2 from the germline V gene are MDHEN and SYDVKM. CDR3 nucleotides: TGTGCCAGCAGCCTGGACAGCTCTGGGGCCAACGTCCTGACTTTC. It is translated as CASSLDSSGANVLTF.

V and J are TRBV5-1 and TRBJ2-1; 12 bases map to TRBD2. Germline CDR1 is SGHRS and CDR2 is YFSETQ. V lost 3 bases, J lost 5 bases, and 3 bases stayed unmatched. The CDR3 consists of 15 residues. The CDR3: CASSYGLAGNNEQFF. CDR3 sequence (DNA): TGCGCCAGCAGCTACGGACTAGCGGGAAACAATGAGCAGTTCTTC.

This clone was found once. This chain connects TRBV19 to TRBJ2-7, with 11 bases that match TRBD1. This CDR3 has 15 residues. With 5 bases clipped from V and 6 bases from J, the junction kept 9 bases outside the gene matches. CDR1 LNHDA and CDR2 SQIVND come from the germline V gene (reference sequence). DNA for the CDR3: TGTGCCAGTAGTTTGGGACAGGGGGTCGGGAGCGAGCAGTACTTC. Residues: CASSLGQGVGSEQYF.

CDR3 DNA sequence: TGTGCCAGCAGCTTGTACGGGACACTTACCTACGAGCAGTACTTC. Translation: CASSLYGTLTYEQYF. The chain uses TRBV5-4 and TRBJ2-7; TRBD1 might be the D (6 bases). There are 15 residues in the CDR3. V was shortened by 1 base and J by 2 bases, with 13 bases between the two germline ends. Germline V CDR1 and CDR2: SGHNT, YYREEE (reference sequence).